This T cell receptor (beta chain) stems from a study of tumor-infiltrating lymphocytes in primary liver carcinoma. This clonotype is a singleton in its sample. The antigen is undetermined. One end of the junction does not line up with germline, which may come from a read error. Both RNA and DNA were isolated together from about 21-30 mg of bulk tissue that had not been sorted. There were five separate regions sampled from each tumor. Study-level points and caveats: Blood had a significantly lower top-250-clone fraction than tumors did (p = 0.039). Representation across all five tumor regions was limited to only about 7.5-24% of top clones.

This CDR3 region has 17 residues. From germline, CDR1 is SGHDN and CDR2 FVKESK. With around 490 ng total RNA as template and a constant-region primer, TCR beta cDNA was made. Sequencing libraries for TCR beta derived from three nested multiplex PCR rounds that used slightly modified ARM-PCR. It was with TRBV1-TRBV30 forward primers and a C-beta reverse primer that the first two PCR rounds were run, at roughly 10 cycles each. One entry per CDR3 protein results from TCRdb running MiXCR on the multiplex PCR reads. Of tens of thousands of distinct CDR3 sequences listed, around 77% were seen once; the top ten hold about 32%.

This TCR was recovered from a woman aged 25 to 39 with primary liver carcinoma and hepatitis B virus infection. Specimen: liver tumor tissue from sampling region 5. The subset: tumor region T5, tumor centre. The gene calls are TRBV14 and TRBJ1-4; D not certain. The chain's CDR3 is CASSQSRTIPWNAKLFF. The CDR3 DNA reads TGTGCCAGCAGCCAATCGCGTACCATTCCCTGGAATGCAAAACTGTTTTTT.